The T cell receptor (beta chain) under discussion was sequenced for a study of blood T cell repertoires in COVID-19. Background on the study: Sites across the United States, Italy and Spain contributed samples from acute and convalescent COVID-19.

Seattle researchers signed up patients amid active infection and tracked them longitudinally. As originally analysed: Amplifying reference gene primers gave estimates of nucleated cell counts. Repertoires were generated with immunoSEQ multiplex PCR, while TCRdb's copy carries only in-frame clones and drops some. V, J and clone size are those of that table, while D and trimming were read from the DNA. The top ten hold roughly 5% of the sample, which has about 260,000 clones, 70% to 90% seen once. The CDR3 consists of 19 residues. Trimming removed 0 bases from V and 3 bases from J, with 21 bases in between. Germline CDR1 and CDR2: LNHDA and SQIVND (reference sequence).

Sequenced: peripheral blood. The rearrangement links TRBV19 to TRBJ1-5, with D maybe TRBD1 (5 bases). The sequence derives from a woman aged 60-70 years with COVID-19, enrolled during active disease. CDR3 protein: CASSIDRPTGVGINQPQHF. CDR3 DNA: TGTGCCAGTAGTATAGATCGTCCCACGGGGGTCGGAATCAATCAGCCCCAGCATTTT.